Below are 23 T cell receptor beta chains sequenced from a single sample in a study of CD8 T cells in Susac syndrome. cDNA came from around 0.5 to 1 ug RNA primed by random hexamers. From the immunoSEQ multiplex PCR reads, TCRdb called clonotypes with MiXCR, one entry per CDR3 protein. There are 300,000 to 350,000 distinct CDR3 sequences in the sample; roughly nine tenths occur only once, and roughly 0.064% lies in the top ten. What was sequenced was CD4+ T cells from PBMCs. Receptor source: a human donor with multiple sclerosis.

The gene calls are TRBV11-2 and TRBJ2-5; the D gene could be TRBD1 or TRBD2 (5 bases each). Germline V gene lookup returns CDR1 SGHAT and CDR2 FQNNGV. V was cut by 6 bases and J by 2 bases, with 13 bases left in between. This CDR3 has 14 amino acids. The CDR3 here is CASSQGPSQETQYF. In nucleotides, the CDR3 is TGTGCCAGCAGTCAGGGACCCAGTCAAGAGACCCAGTACTTC.

This clonotype was recorded only once. The CDR3 end shows no conserved phenylalanine or tryptophan, and so a read error is likely. The J gene is TRBJ2-2, the V gene TRBV28; D is unclear. CDR1 MDHEN and CDR2 SYDVKM come from the germline V gene. The CDR3 consists of 15 residues. Trimming took off 7 bases at V and 6 bases at J, with 18 bases between the two ends. CDR3 coding DNA: TGTGCCAGCACATCCCGCGTCGGAGCTGCCGGGGAGCTGTTTTCT. Its protein product is CASTSRVGAAGELFS.

The V gene is TRBV5-1, the J gene TRBJ2-2, with D unclear. V was pared by 2 bases and J by 1 base, with 6 bases between. The CDR3 is made up of 14 amino acids. Per germline, CDR1 SGHRS and CDR2 YFSETQ. The CDR3 DNA reads as TGCGCCAGCAGCTTTGCAGGGAACACCGGGGAGCTGTTTTTT. This sequence encodes CASSFAGNTGELFF.

In this sample, this clonotype turned up once. The chain combines TRBV5-8 with TRBJ1-1; no definite D call. This CDR3 has 16 residues. Germline V gene lookup returns CDR1 SGHTS and CDR2 YDEGEE. Trimming stripped 4 bases from V and 0 bases from J, with 16 bases between. Here the CDR3 DNA reads TGTGCCAGCAGCCAAGCGCCATCCTTATTGAACACTGAAGCTTTCTTT. Translated: CASSQAPSLLNTEAFF. The full variable domain, in which reference TRBV5-8 and TRBJ1-1 provide the parts outside the CDR3, is EAGVTQSPTHLIKTRGQQATLRCSPISGHTSVYWYQQALGLGLQFLLWYDEGEERNRGNFPPRFSGRQFPNYSSELNVNALELEDSALYLCASSQAPSLLNTEAFFGQGTRLTVV.

The chain combines TRBV19 with TRBJ2-1; TRBD1 matches at 9 bases. There are 15 residues in the CDR3. CDR1 is LNHDA, CDR2 SQIVND, per germline (reference sequence). V was clipped by 4 bases and J by 5 bases; unmatched bases: 6. Here the CDR3 DNA reads TGTGCCAGTAGTAACCGGGACAGGGTGGACAATGAGCAGTTCTTC. Encoded protein: CASSNRDRVDNEQFF.

The gene calls are TRBV12-3 or TRBV12-4 and TRBJ1-1; 7 bases line up with TRBD1. J gave up 0 bases and V 1 base, and 5 bases lay outside the gene matches. This CDR3 spans 16 amino acids. The CDR3 region is CASSLGQGELNTEAFF. The CDR3 DNA sequence: TGTGCCAGCAGTTTAGGGCAGGGGGAGCTGAACACTGAAGCTTTCTTT.

The rearrangement links TRBV15 to TRBJ2-5, with D unresolved. V shed 0 bases and J shed 3 bases, with 5 bases lying between them. CDR3 length equals 13 residues. CDR1 is LNHNV and CDR2 is YYDKDF in the germline V gene (reference sequence). CDR3: CATSRDWKETQYF. DNA for the CDR3: TGTGCCACCAGCAGAGATTGGAAAGAGACCCAGTACTTC. Full variable domain (missing parts from reference TRBV15 and TRBJ2-5): DAMVIQNPRYQVTQFGKPVTLSCSQTLNHNVMYWYQQKSSQAPKLLFHYYDKDFNNEADTPDNFQSRRPNTSFCFLDIRSPGLGDTAMYLCATSRDWKETQYFGPGTRLLVL.

This chain uses TRBV29-1 with TRBJ1-1; 9 bases align to TRBD1. Germline V gives CDR1 SQVTM, CDR2 ANQGSEA. Trimming at V came to 6 bases and at J to 3 bases, leaving 5 bases not matched to a gene. The CDR3 consists of 13 residues. CDR3 in amino acids: CSVARQGDTEAFF. CDR3 sequence (DNA): TGCAGCGTAGCCCGACAGGGGGACACTGAAGCTTTCTTT.

This chain uses TRBV7-9 with TRBJ1-2; a possible D gene is TRBD1 (6 bases). Germline assignment: CDR1 SEHNR and CDR2 FQNEAQ (reference sequence). Trimming stripped 6 bases from V and 4 bases from J, with 9 bases between. CDR3 length equals 12 residues. CDR3: CASSGQSYGYTF. As DNA, the CDR3 is TGTGCCAGCAGTGGACAGAGCTATGGCTACACCTTC.

The chain carries TRBV3-1 and TRBJ1-1; no clear D gene. V was cut by 1 base and J by 7 bases, with 10 bases left in between. Germline V CDR1 and CDR2: LGHDT, YNNKEL (reference sequence). The CDR3 sequence is 13 residues long. DNA for the CDR3: TGTGCCAGCAGCCAAGTCCCGCGGAATGAAGCTTTCTTT. It specifies CASSQVPRNEAFF. The full variable domain, completed using reference TRBV3-1 and TRBJ1-1, is DTAVSQTPKYLVTQMGNDKSIKCEQNLGHDTMYWYKQDSKKFLKIMFSYNNKELIINETVPNRFSPKSPDKAHLNLHINSLELGDSAVYFCASSQVPRNEAFFGQGTRLTVV.

The rearrangement uses TRBV29-1 and TRBJ1-2, with D unresolved. Germline V CDR1 and CDR2: SQVTM, ANQGSEA. This CDR3 is 12 amino acids long. Trimming pared 6 bases from V and 2 bases from J, leaving 10 bases between. The CDR3: CSVQDGNYGYTF. In DNA form, the CDR3 reads TGCAGCGTCCAGGACGGGAACTATGGCTACACCTTC.

V is TRBV20-1 and J is TRBJ1-5, with 7 bases aligning to TRBD1. CDR1 is DFQATT and CDR2 is SNEGSKA in the germline V gene (reference sequence). CDR3 length: 14 residues. Losses at the gene ends were 3 bases for V and 3 bases for J; bases not matched to a gene: 5. For the CDR3, the DNA is TGCAGTGCTAGCCAGGGACAGTACAATCAGCCCCAGCATTTT. It codes for CSASQGQYNQPQHF.

The chain uses TRBV2 and TRBJ2-1, with TRBD2 matching 12 bases. CDR3 length: 18 amino acids. V shed 7 bases and J 7 bases; nucleotides not matched to a gene: 17. Germline values: CDR1 SNHLY, CDR2 FYNNEI. CDR3 region: CASTVFLGLAGNNNEQFF. As DNA, the CDR3 is TGTGCCAGCACCGTTTTCCTTGGACTAGCGGGAAACAATAATGAGCAGTTCTTC.

The chain combines TRBV2 with TRBJ2-2; 8 bases line up with TRBD1. The CDR3 runs 14 residues. The V gene end was trimmed by 5 bases and the J gene end by 8 bases; junction bases not matched to a gene: 7. The V gene's germline CDR1 is SNHLY and CDR2 FYNNEI. The CDR3 here is CASSRQGSRGELFF. The DNA of the CDR3 is TGTGCCAGCAGTCGACAGGGGTCAAGGGGGGAGCTGTTTTTT.

The chain couples TRBV7-9 to TRBJ2-5; D uncertain. CDR1 is SEHNR, CDR2 FQNEAQ, per germline (reference sequence). The CDR3 is 14 amino acids. Between the trimmed V and J ends, which lost 2 bases and 0 bases, there was a span of 7 bases. DNA for the CDR3: TGTGCCAGCAGCTTAAGCAGGTACCAAGAGACCCAGTACTTC. It encodes CASSLSRYQETQYF.

The genes are TRBV5-1 and TRBJ2-1; TRBD2 matches at 8 bases. Germline CDR1 reads SGHRS; CDR2 reads YFSETQ. The CDR3 totals 17 residues. Unmatched junction bases numbered 9, after V lost 0 bases and J lost 4 bases. The CDR3 protein is CASSLGPGLDRYNEQFF. For the CDR3, the DNA is TGCGCCAGCAGCTTGGGGCCGGGACTAGACCGGTACAATGAGCAGTTCTTC.

The chain carries TRBV19 and TRBJ1-2, with D perhaps matching TRBD1 (5 bases). CDR1 and CDR2 from the germline V gene are LNHDA and SQIVND (reference sequence). The CDR3 runs to 12 residues. The V and J ends lost 8 bases and 8 bases respectively, with 15 bases between them. CDR3 DNA sequence: TGTGCCAGTTTGTGGGGGGGAAGCGGCTACACCTTC. Its protein product is CASLWGGSGYTF.

The gene calls are TRBV7-3 and TRBJ2-1; the D is unclear. This CDR3 comprises 13 residues. Trimming shortened V by 1 base and J by 9 bases, and 10 bases separated the two germline ends. CDR1 and CDR2 from the germline V gene are SGHTA and FQGTGA. The CDR3 nucleotides are TGTGCCAGCAGCTTAAGTTCCCTAAGTGAGCAGTTCTTC. Translation: CASSLSSLSEQFF.

CDR3 residues: CASRPERSGAGYNEQFF. The CDR3 DNA is TGTGCCAGCAGACCGGAAAGGAGCGGGGCGGGGTACAATGAGCAGTTCTTC. This chain connects TRBV6-2 or TRBV6-3 to TRBJ2-1, with TRBD2 identical over 7 bases. The CDR3 has 17 amino acids. Germline V CDR1 and CDR2: MNHEY, SVGEGT. V dropped 6 bases and J dropped 4; count of bases not matched to a gene: 15.

This chain links TRBV6-2 or TRBV6-3 with TRBJ2-7; 13 bases match TRBD2. Germline V CDR1 and CDR2: MNHEY, SVGEGT. This CDR3 is built from 14 residues. The junction had 4 bases not matched to a gene; V was cut back by 7 bases and J by 4 bases. The CDR3 bases are TGTGCCAGCATTCGACTAGCGGGGGGTTACGAGCAGTACTTC. Translating gives CASIRLAGGYEQYF.

The chain has TRBV20-1 and TRBJ2-1; 9 bases align to TRBD2. Germline CDR1 reads DFQATT; CDR2 reads SNEGSKA (reference sequence). CDR3 length: 15 amino acids. Losses at the gene ends were 5 bases for V and 14 bases for J; bases not matched to a gene: 19. The CDR3 here is CSALTSGTSNKMEFF. In nucleotides, the CDR3 is TGCAGTGCTCTCACTTCCGGGACTAGCAATAAGATGGAGTTCTTC.

The CDR3, as DNA: TGTGCCAGCAATCCGGGACTTAGCACAGATACGCAGTATTTT. Translation: CASNPGLSTDTQYF. V is TRBV6-5 and J is TRBJ2-3; D is perhaps TRBD2 (6 bases). V lost 7 bases and J lost 0, with 11 bases in between. The CDR3 runs 14 residues. Germline loops: CDR1 MNHEY, CDR2 SVGAGI.

The rearrangement joins TRBV19 to TRBJ2-7; D might be TRBD2 (5 bases). The germline V gene encodes CDR1 LNHDA and CDR2 SQIVND (reference sequence). Trimming shortened V by 5 bases and J by 5 bases, and 16 bases separated the two germline ends. The CDR3 extends over 14 amino acids. CDR3 DNA: TGTGCCAGTAGTGCCCTCTTCCCCGGGAACGAGCAGTACTTC. Protein sequence: CASSALFPGNEQYF.